This T cell receptor (beta chain) was recovered during a study of blood T cells in healthy people across ages. The germline V gene encodes CDR1 KGHSH and CDR2 LQKENI. The V gene lost 6 bases and the J gene lost 1 base, with 13 bases spanning the gap. The CDR3 is made up of 14 amino acids. A second PCR, run for roughly 7 to 11 cycles, used a sample-barcoded 5' primer plus a J-beta primer mix. The template-switch adaptor was a 5' adaptor with 12 random nucleotides. It tagged each cDNA molecule. Each sample yielded at least 2.5 million CDR3-containing paired-end reads. MiXCR, applied by TCRdb to the 5' RACE reads, yields one record per CDR3 protein. The sample lists 1.5 million to 2 million distinct CDR3 sequences, roughly 27% occurring once. This clonotype has only a few counts.

What was sequenced was blood. This receptor was taken from a woman under 40 in good health. This chain joins TRBV18 and TRBJ2-7; possible D gene TRBD2, 5 bases. The CDR3 nucleotides read TGTGCCAGCTCGAGGGCAGACTCTTCCTACGAGCAGTACTTC. It codes for CASSRADSSYEQYF.